This T cell receptor beta chain was obtained from a study of blood T cell repertoires in COVID-19. Study details: The samples span acute and convalescent COVID-19 from the United States, Italy and Spain. In each case, the material was cDNA or gDNA derived from T cells, B-cell-depleted T cells, or PBMCs.

This CDR3 region has 16 residues. With V trimmed by 0 bases and J by 2 bases, 5 bases remained unmatched. Germline V gene data show CDR1 as SGDLS and CDR2 as YYNGEE. Original analysis: Amplifying reference gene primers gave estimates of nucleated cell counts. The table came from immunoSEQ multiplex PCR; TCRdb's copy has only in-frame clones and leaves some out. V and J calls and clone size are given by that table; D and trimming were obtained from the DNA. The data show 25,000 to 35,000 clones, approximately 71% seen once. The sequence derives from a human donor in a cohort sampled during active COVID-19. Input material: peripheral blood. The chain carries TRBV9 and TRBJ2-7; TRBD1 aligns across 10 bases. The CDR3 nucleotides are TGTGCCAGCAGCGTAGGATCTGGGACAGGGGCCTACGAGCAGTACTTC. It specifies CASSVGSGTGAYEQYF.